These T cell receptor beta chains were read from a single sample in a study. TCRdb fed the RT-PCR reads into MiXCR, producing one record per CDR3 protein. Of more than 550,000 distinct CDR3 sequences in the sample, over 12% are singletons; the top ten hold roughly 3.9%. The sequenced sample was memory CD4+ T cells from blood. The receptor source for this set is a female donor in good health, serving as a healthy control. CDR3s include the opening cysteine and the closing phenylalanine or tryptophan. A D gene is named only where the DNA matches it firmly. Rows give clone size only sometimes, using once, few, many, or a class for an expanded clone.

j_call v_call clone_size d_call cdr3_aa cdr3_nt
TRBJ2-7 TRBV4-1 - TRBD1 CASGFGQGVRYEQYF TGCGCCAGCGGGTTCGGACAGGGTGTGAGGTACGAGCAGTACTTC
TRBJ2-1 TRBV25-1 few - CASRNTVGLLREQFF TGTGCCAGCAGGAACACGGTTGGGCTATTACGGGAGCAGTTCTTC
TRBJ2-7 TRBV7-9 many TRBD2 CASSLAEGLAGGYEQYF TGTGCCAGCAGCTTAGCGGAGGGACTAGCGGGAGGATACGAGCAGTACTTC
TRBJ1-2 TRBV18 - TRBD1 CASSPRDSRIYTF TGTGCCAGCTCACCCCGGGACAGCCGTATCTACACCTTC
TRBJ1-3 TRBV9 few - CASGEDSGNTIYF TGTGCCAGCGGGGAGGACTCTGGAAACACCATATATTTT
TRBJ2-5 TRBV19 - TRBD1 CASSPRQGKETQYF TGTGCCAGTAGTCCCCGACAGGGGAAGGAGACCCAGTACTTC
TRBJ1-6 TRBV7-8 few - CASSLVPYSPLHF TGTGCCAGCAGCTTAGTCCCATATTCACCCCTCCACTTT
TRBJ1-1 TRBV20-1 many TRBD1 CRDRPTGGGGEAFF TGCAGGGACCGACCAACAGGGGGCGGAGGGGAAGCTTTCTTT
TRBJ2-1 TRBV7-6 few TRBD1 CASSQGQLGDEQFF TGTGCCAGCAGCCAGGGACAGCTGGGGGATGAGCAGTTCTTC
TRBJ2-2 TRBV5-6 few - CASSRGTLNTGELFF TGTGCCAGCAGCCGCGGGACGTTGAACACCGGGGAGCTGTTTTTT
TRBJ2-2 TRBV11-2 - TRBD1 CASSLERTGNTGELFF TGTGCCAGCAGCTTAGAGAGGACAGGAAACACCGGGGAGCTGTTTTTT
TRBJ1-2 TRBV10-3 - TRBD1 CAISEFQGASGYTF TGTGCCATCAGTGAGTTCCAGGGGGCGTCTGGCTACACCTTC
TRBJ1-1 TRBV7-2 - - CASSLGTASTEAFF TGTGCCAGCAGCTTGGGAACAGCTTCCACTGAAGCTTTCTTT
TRBJ1-2 TRBV28 - - CASSPRGELYGYTF TGTGCCAGCAGCCCTAGGGGAGAGCTCTATGGCTACACCTTC
TRBJ2-1 TRBV6-2/TRBV6-3 many - CASSPHQASLNEQFF TGTGCCAGCAGTCCACACCAAGCCTCACTCAATGAACAGTTCTTC
TRBJ2-5 TRBV7-2 many - CASSLDGGAETQYF TGTGCCAGCAGCTTAGATGGGGGTGCGGAGACCCAGTACTTC
TRBJ2-1 TRBV7-9 many - CASSPPLELQMEQFF TGTGCCAGCAGCCCTCCACTAGAACTCCAAATGGAGCAGTTCTTC
TRBJ2-5 TRBV5-4 few - CASSWTLRDQETQYF TGTGCCAGCAGCTGGACATTGCGGGACCAAGAGACCCAGTACTTC
TRBJ2-5 TRBV5-6 few - CASSSTANHYQETQYF TGTGCCAGCAGCTCGACAGCTAATCATTACCAAGAGACCCAGTACTTC
TRBJ2-3 TRBV3-1 few TRBD2 CASSLQAGGTDTQYF TGTGCCAGCAGCCTACAGGCGGGGGGCACAGATACGCAGTATTTT
TRBJ2-1 TRBV5-1 - TRBD2 CASLRTGGSYNEQFF TGCGCCAGCCTAAGAACGGGGGGGTCCTACAATGAGCAGTTCTTC
TRBJ1-1 TRBV5-1 - - CASRLVIGTTEAFF TGCGCCAGCAGATTGGTTATAGGGACCACTGAAGCTTTCTTT
TRBJ2-3 TRBV5-4 few - CASSLEAPTDTQYF TGTGCCAGCAGCTTGGAGGCACCGACAGATACGCAGTATTTT
TRBJ1-4 TRBV12-3/TRBV12-4 many - CASSFFGLATNEKLFF TGTGCCAGCAGTTTTTTCGGGCTTGCAACTAATGAAAAACTGTTTTTT
TRBJ1-1 TRBV6-1 few - CATDLLGGDTEAFF TGTGCCACCGATTTGCTCGGGGGGGACACTGAAGCTTTCTTT
TRBJ2-6 TRBV20-1 few TRBD1 CSARRTGSGANVLTF TGCAGTGCTAGAAGGACAGGCTCTGGGGCCAACGTCCTGACTTTC
TRBJ1-5 TRBV20-1 - - CSARGQVIGGNQPQHF TGCAGTGCTAGAGGACAGGTCATCGGGGGCAATCAGCCCCAGCATTTT
TRBJ2-7 TRBV7-2 - - CASGTQAYEQYF TGTGCCTCCGGGACTCAGGCCTACGAGCAGTACTTC
TRBJ1-1 TRBV5-1 few - CASSLGRVTNTEAFF TGCGCCAGCAGCTTGGGAAGAGTTACTAACACTGAAGCTTTCTTT
TRBJ1-1 TRBV6-1 few - CASTLQLYTEALF TGTGCCAGCACTTTGCAGCTTTACACTGAAGCTTTATTT
TRBJ2-3 TRBV7-9 - TRBD2 CASSWGLPGGDTQYF TGTGCCAGCAGCTGGGGACTACCAGGAGGCGATACGCAGTATTTT
TRBJ1-4 TRBV10-3 few TRBD1 CAISESGGGLYGNEKLFF TGTGCCATCAGTGAGTCAGGGGGCGGACTGTACGGTAATGAAAAACTGTTTTTT
TRBJ2-7 TRBV6-2/TRBV6-3 few - CASSYVGREQYF TGTGCCAGCAGTTACGTAGGGAGGGAGCAGTACTTC
TRBJ1-1 TRBV27 - - CASSPRVVNTEAFF TGTGCCAGCAGTCCTCGGGTCGTGAACACTGAAGCTTTCTTT
TRBJ2-7 TRBV20-1 - TRBD2 CSAFSGRARDEQYF TGCAGTGCATTTAGCGGGAGGGCCCGGGACGAGCAGTACTTC
TRBJ2-7 TRBV6-1 few - CASGVEPGHSYEQYF TGTGCCAGCGGGGTAGAACCGGGGCACTCCTACGAGCAGTACTTC
TRBJ1-2 TRBV20-1 few - CSALREYGYTF TGCAGTGCTCTACGTGAATATGGCTACACCTTC
TRBJ1-1 TRBV5-1 - - CASSFGGTNTEAFF TGCGCCAGCAGCTTTGGGGGGACGAACACTGAAGCTTTCTTT
TRBJ2-2 TRBV28 - - CASRGHTNTGELFF TGTGCCAGCAGGGGACACACGAACACCGGGGAGCTGTTTTTT
TRBJ2-2 TRBV27 - - CASTDQPNTGELFF TGTGCCAGCACAGACCAACCGAACACCGGGGAGCTGTTTTTT
TRBJ2-4 TRBV5-1 few - CASSLATAGSIQYF TGCGCCAGCAGCTTGGCCACGGCAGGAAGCATTCAGTACTTC
TRBJ1-1 TRBV6-4 - - CASSDGYGNTEAFF TGTGCCAGCAGTGACGGTTACGGGAACACTGAAGCTTTCTTT
TRBJ2-7 TRBV7-2 many - CASSPRRSLHEQYF TGTGCCAGCAGCCCCCGAAGAAGTCTCCACGAGCAGTACTTC
TRBJ2-7 TRBV20-1 many - CSARVQPSGYEQYF TGCAGTGCTAGAGTGCAGCCATCGGGCTACGAGCAGTACTTC
TRBJ1-1 TRBV28 few - CASSLDRINTEAFF TGTGCCAGCAGTTTAGACAGAATCAACACTGAAGCTTTCTTT
TRBJ2-1 TRBV9 - TRBD2 CASSLRTTGTSVYNEQFF TGTGCCAGCAGCCTACGAACAACCGGGACTAGCGTCTACAATGAGCAGTTCTTC
TRBJ2-3 TRBV6-6 - TRBD2 CASSYSGLAVGDTQYF TGTGCCAGCAGTTACTCGGGACTAGCGGTGGGAGATACGCAGTATTTT